This T cell receptor (beta chain) comes out of a study of regulatory dendritic cells for organ transplantation. The method was immunoSEQ multiplex PCR; TCRdb's version includes in-frame clones alone and lacks a portion of them. The sample holds fewer than 40,000 clones; around nine tenths are singletons and the top ten take about 0.11%. This clone has just one count. Its target is unknown. Findings and limits, study-wide: The most alloreactive TCR clonotypes were found in resting memory CD8+ cells. Memory CD8+ T cells were the most oligoclonal; naive cells were highly diverse. Considerable individual heterogeneity was seen in alloreactive memory CD8+ T cells. Mature dendritic cells appeared to drive more memory CD8+ clonal expansion than regulatory ones.

This CDR3 is 14 amino acids long. V gave up 7 bases and J gave up 2 bases, with 13 bases separating them. Germline V gene sequence: CDR1 MNHEY, CDR2 SVGAGI. The sequenced material came from naive CD8+ T cells from blood. Subset in this sample: CD45RA+ naive T cells. The V gene is TRBV6-5, the J gene TRBJ2-3; tentative D call: TRBD2 (6 bases). This TCR was sampled from a human donor in good health. The CDR3 loop reads CASMADYITDTQYF. CDR3 in DNA: TGTGCCAGCATGGCGGACTACATCACAGATACGCAGTATTTT.